The 23 T cell receptor beta chains below come from one sample, sequenced in a study of tumor-infiltrating lymphocytes in localized non-small cell lung cancer. Only in-frame clones appear in the TCRdb table, and some are missing; sequencing was by immunoSEQ multiplex PCR. The profile covers around 12,000 clones, with roughly 85% appearing a single time and 3.7% taken by the ten largest. Sequencing was done on a sample of uninvolved lung tissue not adjacent to the tumor. The receptors were gathered from a human donor with non-small cell lung cancer.

This clone is termed medium-sized. The chain has TRBV7-9 and TRBJ1-4, with 7 bases fitting TRBD1. Germline V lookup: CDR1 SEHNR, CDR2 FQNEAQ (reference sequence). J lost 4 bases, V lost 4 bases, and 6 bases had no gene match. The CDR3 is made up of 15 amino acids. In DNA form, the CDR3 reads TGTGCCAGCAGCTCCCGACAGGGAAGTAATGAAAAACTGTTTTTT. Amino acid sequence: CASSSRQGSNEKLFF.

The rearrangement joins TRBV6-1 to TRBJ1-5; D gene uncertain. CDR1 MNHNS and CDR2 SASEGT come from the germline V gene. This CDR3 is 13 amino acids long. Deletions cut 5 bases from V and 2 bases from J, with 7 bases between. The CDR3 loop is CASSSFRNQPQHF. DNA of the CDR3: TGTGCCAGCAGTAGTTTTCGCAATCAGCCCCAGCATTTT.

This chain connects TRBV30 to TRBJ1-4, with 7 positions matching TRBD1. There are 14 residues in the CDR3. V dropped 1 base and J dropped 4; count of bases not matched to a gene: 3. Germline V lookup: CDR1 GTSNPN, CDR2 SVGIG (reference sequence). CDR3 bases: TGTGCCTGGAGTGGGGACAGCCGTAATGAAAAACTGTTTTTT. It specifies CAWSGDSRNEKLFF.

This clone occurred once. The chain couples TRBV5-1 to TRBJ1-1, with TRBD1 matching over 7 bases. The V and J ends lost 0 bases and 3 bases, in that order; junction bases with no gene match: 8. CDR3 length: 16 residues. CDR1 is SGHRS and CDR2 is YFSETQ in the germline V gene. The DNA for the CDR3 is TGCGCCAGCAGCTTGGATGGATTACAGGGGTACACTGAAGCTTTCTTT. This translates into CASSLDGLQGYTEAFF.

This clone appeared a few times. The rearrangement joins TRBV9 to TRBJ2-5; TRBD1 matches at 8 bases. V was pared by 0 bases and J by 5 bases, with 18 bases of the junction left unmatched. In germline, CDR1 is SGDLS, CDR2 YYNGEE. This CDR3 contains 19 residues. The CDR3, as DNA: TGTGCCAGCAGCGTAGGACAGGGGCAGGGGGTTTCTTATCGGGAGACCCAGTACTTC. This gives the protein CASSVGQGQGVSYRETQYF.

The chain has TRBV2 and TRBJ1-1; 7 bases are shared with TRBD1. CDR3 length: 16 residues. The germline gives CDR1 SNHLY, CDR2 FYNNEI. The V and J ends lost 4 bases and 4 bases, in that order; junction bases with no gene match: 12. The DNA for the CDR3 is TGTGCCAGCAGTGTAGAGGGGGGGAGGGGGCCCACTGAAGCTTTCTTT. Encoded protein: CASSVEGGRGPTEAFF.

The chain joins TRBV7-9 to TRBJ2-7; 15 nucleotides match TRBD2. CDR1 SEHNR and CDR2 FQNEAQ come from the germline V gene (reference sequence). The CDR3 is made up of 14 amino acids. J lost 6 bases, V lost 5 bases, and 2 bases had no gene match. CDR3 sequence (DNA): TGTGCCAGCAGCCAGGGACTAGCGGGGGGCGAGCAGTACTTC. It encodes CASSQGLAGGEQYF.

This chain uses TRBV6-1 with TRBJ1-5; no clear D. This CDR3 contains 12 residues. The germline CDR1 and CDR2 sequences are MNHNS and SASEGT. Trimming shortened V by 8 bases and J by 4 bases, and 9 bases separated the two germline ends. DNA for the CDR3: TGTGCCAGCGGAAAGGAAAATCAGCCCCAGCATTTT. Amino acid sequence: CASGKENQPQHF.

This chain uses TRBV15 with TRBJ1-4; 9 nucleotides line up with TRBD1. The ends lost 0 bases at V and 3 bases at J; junction bases unmatched: 5. Germline V gene data show CDR1 as LNHNV and CDR2 as YYDKDF (reference sequence). The CDR3 totals 17 residues. The CDR3 region has the DNA TGTGCCACCAGCAGAGATGGGACAGGGATGGCTAATGAAAAACTGTTTTTT. This encodes CATSRDGTGMANEKLFF.

V gene TRBV9 combines with J gene TRBJ2-3; 11 bases are shared with TRBD2. This CDR3 comprises 16 residues. Germline loops: CDR1 SGDLS, CDR2 YYNGEE. The junction had 4 bases not matched to a gene; V was cut back by 2 bases and J by 2 bases. The CDR3 DNA reads TGTGCCAGCAGCGTTGGGACTAGCGGAGACACAGATACGCAGTATTTT. Residues: CASSVGTSGDTDTQYF.

The chain recombines TRBV5-5 with TRBJ2-7, with a tentative D call TRBD2 (6 bases). This CDR3 is built from 13 residues. CDR1 and CDR2 (germline): SGHKS, YYEKEE (reference sequence). V lost 5 bases and J 4 bases, leaving 13 bases between the germline ends. The CDR3 region has the DNA TGTGCCAGCAGTCCGGGACTCGGGTACGAGCAGTACTTC. This translates into CASSPGLGYEQYF.

This sequence joins TRBV5-4 and TRBJ2-5, with no clear D. V dropped 2 bases and J dropped 1 base, with 0 bases sitting between them. The CDR3 has 11 residues. CDR1 is SGHNT, CDR2 YYREEE, per germline (reference sequence). The CDR3 loop is CASSFQETQYF. The CDR3 DNA sequence: TGTGCCAGCAGCTTCCAAGAGACCCAGTACTTC.

In DNA, the CDR3 is TGTGCCAGCAGTGAAAGAAGGTTCATTGCAGCGGGAGACCCAGATACGCAGTATTTT. It encodes CASSERRFIAAGDPDTQYF. The chain uses TRBV6-4 and TRBJ2-3, with TRBD2 matching over 8 bases. The CDR3 contains 19 residues. Germline values: CDR1 MRHNA, CDR2 SNTAGT. The trim removed 3 bases at V and 4 bases at J, leaving 18 bases unmatched.

This clone was found once. The chain uses TRBV7-9 and TRBJ1-1, with no clear D. Germline CDR1 SEHNR, CDR2 FQNEAQ (reference sequence). This CDR3 has 13 amino acids. The ends were cut back, 8 bases at V and 5 bases at J, with 15 bases in the middle. CDR3 amino acids: CASLRGQETEAFF. In nucleotides, the CDR3 is TGTGCCAGCCTCCGTGGGCAGGAGACTGAAGCTTTCTTT.

The chain uses TRBV18 and TRBJ1-1; 7 nucleotides agree with TRBD1. Germline V gene lookup returns CDR1 KGHSH and CDR2 LQKENI. The CDR3 is 15 residues long. Germline trimming cut 0 bases from V and 8 bases from J; bases unmatched to any gene: 9. DNA of the CDR3: TGTGCCAGCTCACCACCGTCGATAAAACAGGGGGAAGCTTTCTTT. It codes for CASSPPSIKQGEAFF.

The V call is TRBV7-9, the J call TRBJ1-3, with TRBD1 as a possible D gene (6 bases). Trimming cost V 2 bases and J 2 bases, with 10 bases left between them. Per the germline V gene, CDR1 is SEHNR and CDR2 is FQNEAQ (reference sequence). The CDR3 has 15 amino acids. The CDR3 reads CASSLWRGPGNTIYF. The CDR3 DNA follows: TGTGCCAGCAGCTTATGGCGGGGGCCTGGAAACACCATATATTTT.

V usage is TRBV2 and J usage is TRBJ1-1, with D tentatively TRBD1 (6 bases). This CDR3 spans 14 amino acids. The germline gives CDR1 SNHLY, CDR2 FYNNEI. Trimming stripped 3 bases from V and 1 base from J, with 9 bases between. CDR3 sequence (DNA): TGTGCCAGCAGTGACGGGGGCCAGAACACTGAAGCTTTCTTT. Translation gives CASSDGGQNTEAFF.

The chain links TRBV29-1 to TRBJ2-3; D is unclear. Per germline, CDR1 SQVTM and CDR2 ANQGSEA. This CDR3 has 12 residues. V dropped 5 bases and J dropped 2 bases, with 8 bases sitting between them. The CDR3 is CSVRRYTDTQYF. In DNA, the CDR3 is TGCAGCGTTCGACGGTACACAGATACGCAGTATTTT.

The chain links TRBV7-2 to TRBJ2-2; 11 bases match TRBD2. The CDR3 runs 19 residues. Germline lookup yields CDR1 SGHTA and CDR2 FQGNSA. V was pared by 0 bases and J by 0 bases, with 6 bases of the junction left unmatched. CDR3 sequence (DNA): TGTGCCAGCAGCTTAGCGCTTTTAGCGGGGGGGGCGAACACCGGGGAGCTGTTTTTT. Its translation is CASSLALLAGGANTGELFF.

V and J are TRBV15 and TRBJ2-2; 10 nucleotides line up with TRBD1. Germline V gene data show CDR1 as LNHNV and CDR2 as YYDKDF (reference sequence). After removal of 3 bases from V and 3 bases from J, the junction contained 1 base not matched to a gene. The CDR3 sequence is 15 residues long. For the CDR3, the DNA is TGTGCCACCAGCAGGGGGACAGGGGACACCGGGGAGCTGTTTTTT. This gives the protein CATSRGTGDTGELFF.

Note on this clone: The sample holds other DNA sequences that translate to the same CDR3. The V and J genes are TRBV10-3 and TRBJ2-7; TRBD1 matches 9 bases. The CDR3 runs to 13 residues. V was clipped by 7 bases and J by 3 bases; unmatched bases: 4. The germline V gene has CDR1 ENHRY and CDR2 SYGVKD. The DNA for the CDR3 is TGTGCCATCAACCCGGGACAGGGCTACGAGCAGTACTTC. It specifies CAINPGQGYEQYF.

The V and J genes are TRBV30 and TRBJ1-1, with D maybe TRBD1 (6 bases). CDR3 size: 14 residues. Germline V CDR1 and CDR2: GTSNPN, SVGIG (reference sequence). The V and J ends lost 1 base and 11 bases respectively, with 20 bases between them. This CDR3 reads CAWSGRGAAGRAFF. In nucleotides, the CDR3 is TGTGCCTGGAGTGGTCGGGGGGCGGCAGGTAGGGCTTTCTTT.

V and J are TRBV28 and TRBJ1-1; weak D call: TRBD1 (6 bases). V gave up 8 bases and J gave up 2 bases, with 21 bases separating them. CDR1 MDHEN and CDR2 SYDVKM come from the germline V gene. This CDR3 spans 16 amino acids. This CDR3 reads CASAETGLFTNTEAFF. The DNA for the CDR3 is TGTGCCAGCGCAGAAACAGGGCTGTTCACTAACACTGAAGCTTTCTTT.